These T cell receptor beta chains were read from a single sample in a study of post-analysis software for immune sequencing data. One entry per CDR3 protein, called by TCRdb with MiXCR from the PCR reads. In the table there are about 540,000 distinct CDR3 sequences, approximately 31% of which are singletons. What was sequenced was blood. These receptors were obtained from a girl aged 2 to 17 with multiple sclerosis. CDR3s include the opening cysteine and the closing phenylalanine or tryptophan. A D gene is named only where the DNA matches it firmly. Clone size appears in some rows only: once, few, many, or a class for an expanded clone.

size,D,J,V,DNA,CDR3
-,TRBD2,TRBJ2-5,TRBV4-1,TGCGCCAGCAGCCAAGATTTGAGCGGGGGGGCTCCGGCCCAGTACTTC,CASSQDLSGGAPAQYF
many,-,TRBJ2-4,TRBV29-1,TGCAGCGTTGATTTGTTGCAGGGGGGGGCCAAAAACATTCAGTACTTC,CSVDLLQGGAKNIQYF
few,-,TRBJ2-7,TRBV20-1,TGCAGTGCTAGTGAGGGTGCCCTCTACGAGCAGTACTTC,CSASEGALYEQYF
few,-,TRBJ2-5,TRBV9,TGTGCCAGCAGCGTAGGATGGGGTCCGGAGACCCAGTACTTC,CASSVGWGPETQYF
few,TRBD2,TRBJ2-1,TRBV7-9,TGTGCCAGCAGCTTCCTAGCGGGGGCGCCAGGGAATGAGCAGTTCTTC,CASSFLAGAPGNEQFF
few,TRBD1,TRBJ2-1,TRBV7-6,TGTGCCAGCAGCTTTGCAGGGGGTCATACCTACAATGAGCAGTTCTTC,CASSFAGGHTYNEQFF
few,TRBD1,TRBJ1-1,TRBV10-3,TGTGCCATCAGCGGGGACAGACGGAACACTGAAGCTTTCTTT,CAISGDRRNTEAFF
few,TRBD2,TRBJ2-7,TRBV20-1,TGCAGTGCTCAGACTAGCGGGTACCCCTACGAGCAGTACTTC,CSAQTSGYPYEQYF
-,TRBD1,TRBJ2-3,TRBV4-1,TGCGCCAGCAGCCTTTTTTTGTATGGACAGGGGGATACGCAGTATTTT,CASSLFLYGQGDTQYF
-,-,TRBJ1-1,TRBV13,TGTGCCAGCAGCTTAGGCCTCAGGCTCCCTGAAGCTTTCTTT,CASSLGLRLPEAFF
few,TRBD2,TRBJ2-1,TRBV5-6,TGTGCCAGCAGCTTGAGAAGCGGGGGCTACAATGAGCAGTTCTTC,CASSLRSGGYNEQFF